The clone carrying this T cell receptor (beta chain) was recorded at least ten times. Its antigen is unidentified. The data are from a study of breast tumors, draining lymph nodes, adjacent tissues. Axillary draining lymph nodes of breast cancer patients supplied the node samples. TCRdb re-called the multiplex PCR reads with MiXCR, one entry per CDR3 protein. The table has around 170,000 distinct CDR3 sequences, 33% seen once. The germline V gene encodes CDR1 SNHLY and CDR2 FYNNEI. Trimming pared 3 bases from V and 0 bases from J, leaving 12 bases between. The CDR3 has 16 residues. Study results and caveats: Data fit most tumor T cells coming from lymph node, expanding in tumor. Tumor TCR diversity was below lymph nodes but above nontumor tissue. Tumor and nontumor repertoires were significantly more similar in luminal-like than in basal-like breast cancer.

The sample was axillary lymph node tissue. The genes are TRBV2 and TRBJ1-3, with a possible D match to TRBD1 (5 bases). This sequence originates from a female donor with breast cancer. Some clones in this sample may be carry-over from other donors' samples. CDR3 in amino acids: CASSDRDVNSGNTIYF. The CDR3 bases are TGTGCCAGCAGTGACCGGGACGTTAACTCTGGAAACACCATATATTTT.